This TCR beta chain was identified in a study of T cell clusters in autoimmune cytopenias. TRB was amplified from roughly 250 ng of peripheral blood genomic DNA per sample. The CDR3 covers 14 residues. The germline gives CDR1 GTSNPN, CDR2 SVGIG (reference sequence). TRB rearrangements were amplified by touch-down multiplex PCR with mixed TRB-A/B primers. With the multiplex PCR reads reprocessed, TCRdb shows one record per CDR3 protein and no DNA. This sample's table has 2,000 to 2,500 distinct CDR3 sequences. Study findings and constraints: The cluster-lack signature was not seen for secondary cytopenia versus chronic lymphocytic leukemia.

Regarding this clonotype: Its antigen is currently unknown.

These same data were also listed under a study on T cell repertoires in aging, cancer and after chemotherapy. That work adds: Untreated cancer patients had significantly lower blood TCR diversity than age-matched healthy donors. Healthy donors lost TCR diversity with age mainly through richness, cancer patients through richness and evenness.

Sequencing used peripheral blood. The receptor's source is a human donor in good health. The chain employs TRBV30 and TRBJ1-2. CDR3 amino acids: CAWSRRRVGKGYTF. The entire variable domain, with the rest obtained from reference TRBV30 and TRBJ1-2, is as follows: SQTIHQWPATLVQPVGSPLSLECTVEGTSNPNLYWYRQAAGRGLQLLFYSVGIGQISSEVPQNLSASRPQDRQFILSSKKLLLSDSGFYLCAWSRRRVGKGYTFGSGTRLTVV.